The 15 T cell receptor beta chains below were found in one sample sequenced in a study of cytomegalovirus exposure and HLA in healthy donors. A multiplex PCR was run with 60 Vbeta primers and 13 Jbeta primers. The method was immunoSEQ multiplex PCR; TCRdb's version includes in-frame clones alone and lacks a portion of them. This repertoire shows about 160,000 clones, 82% found once; its top ten account for more than 1.3%. The sequenced material came from PBMCs. These receptors all stem from a girl aged 10-17 years in good health and CMV-seropositive.

This clone was counted once. The gene calls are TRBV18 and TRBJ1-1; D is unresolved. The CDR3 spans 15 residues. The germline V gene encodes CDR1 KGHSH and CDR2 LQKENI. V gave up 3 bases and J gave up 0 bases, with 11 bases separating them. The CDR3 region has the DNA TGTGCCAGCTCACCTTCTAACAGCTTGAACACTGAAGCTTTCTTT. Protein: CASSPSNSLNTEAFF.

The V call is TRBV9, the J call TRBJ1-2, with D possibly being TRBD1 (6 bases). Germline assignment: CDR1 SGDLS and CDR2 YYNGEE. CDR3 size: 14 residues. The ends were cut back, 4 bases at V and 3 bases at J, with 13 bases in the middle. CDR3 nucleotide sequence: TGTGCCAGCAGCATACAGGGTAGAGACTATGGCTACACCTTC. It yields the protein CASSIQGRDYGYTF.

The gene calls are TRBV5-1 and TRBJ2-3, with a possible D match to TRBD1 (5 bases). Trimming removed 2 bases at V and 5 bases at J, with 9 bases between. The CDR3 is 13 residues long. Germline CDR1 and CDR2: SGHRS and YFSETQ. CDR3 DNA: TGCGCCAGCAGCTTTTGGGGCCGAGATACGCAGTATTTT. This translates into CASSFWGRDTQYF.

The chain joins TRBV4-1 to TRBJ2-7, with 9 bases lining up with TRBD1. This CDR3 is 14 amino acids long. Germline V lookup: CDR1 MGHRA, CDR2 YSYEKL. Germline trimming cut 5 bases from V and 4 bases from J; bases unmatched to any gene: 6. CDR3 region: CASSTRTGDYEQYF. The CDR3 DNA reads TGCGCCAGCAGCACTCGGACAGGGGATTACGAGCAGTACTTC.

The rearrangement joins TRBV10-3 to TRBJ1-5; no clear D. The length of the CDR3 is 14 residues. V gave up 0 bases and J gave up 2 bases, with 5 bases separating them. Germline CDR1 is ENHRY and CDR2 is SYGVKD. The CDR3, as DNA: TGTGCCATCAGTGAGTCGGCGGGCAATCAGCCCCAGCATTTT. Its protein product is CAISESAGNQPQHF.

V is TRBV7-6 and J is TRBJ2-7; 12 bases align to TRBD2. Unmatched junction bases numbered 12, after V lost 4 bases and J lost 5 bases. The CDR3 spans 17 residues. In germline, CDR1 is SGHVS, CDR2 FNYEAQ. The CDR3 sequence is CASSSTAGTSGPNEQYF. In DNA, the CDR3 is TGTGCCAGCAGCTCTACCGCCGGGACTAGCGGGCCAAACGAGCAGTACTTC.

This clone was observed once. DNA for the CDR3: TGTGCCAGCAGTTTAGTAAGGGGGCGCCGGGCCAACGTCCTGACTTTC. It yields the protein CASSLVRGRRANVLTF. The rearrangement links TRBV28 to TRBJ2-6, with TRBD1 matching over 7 bases. Unmatched junction bases numbered 6, after V lost 2 bases and J lost 5 bases. CDR1 and CDR2 (germline): MDHEN, SYDVKM. The CDR3 is made up of 16 amino acids.

The chain is built from TRBV13 and TRBJ2-7, with D perhaps TRBD1 (5 bases). CDR1 PRHDT and CDR2 FYEKMQ come from the germline V gene (reference sequence). The ends were cut back, 3 bases at V and 3 bases at J, with 12 bases in the middle. This CDR3 has 14 amino acids. CDR3 region: CASSFMYRNYEQYF. For the CDR3, the DNA is TGTGCCAGCAGCTTTATGTACAGGAACTACGAGCAGTACTTC.

The chain recombines TRBV6-1 with TRBJ2-1; 7 positions match TRBD2. The CDR3 covers 15 residues. CDR1 and CDR2 from the germline V gene are MNHNS and SASEGT. Losses at the gene ends were 8 bases for V and 5 bases for J; bases not matched to a gene: 12. The CDR3 sequence: CASGFGSLADNEQFF. The CDR3 nucleotides read TGTGCCAGCGGTTTTGGGTCGCTAGCGGACAATGAGCAGTTCTTC.

The chain is built from TRBV11-2 and TRBJ2-1; 8 bases fit TRBD1. Trimming took 2 bases from V and 1 from J; bases not matched to a gene: 7. Germline assignment: CDR1 SGHAT and CDR2 FQNNGV. The CDR3 is 17 residues long. The CDR3 nucleotides are TGTGCCAGCAGCTTAAATTCAGGGGGCTCATCCTACAATGAGCAGTTCTTC. Encoded protein: CASSLNSGGSSYNEQFF.

This sequence joins TRBV15 and TRBJ1-1; D not resolved. This CDR3 spans 14 amino acids. CDR1 and CDR2 from the germline V gene are LNHNV and YYDKDF (reference sequence). V was trimmed by 1 base and J by 8 bases, leaving 14 bases between them. In DNA, the CDR3 is TGTGCCACCAGCAGAGTAAGAGAAGCGGGGGAAGCTTTCTTT. Amino acids: CATSRVREAGEAFF.

The table lists this clone with a few counts. The chain links TRBV5-4 to TRBJ2-1; 9 nucleotides match TRBD2. The V gene end was trimmed by 2 bases and the J gene end by 10 bases; junction bases not matched to a gene: 13. Germline CDR1 SGHNT, CDR2 YYREEE (reference sequence). CDR3 length: 16 residues. This CDR3 reads CASSFTPRASGAEQFF. The CDR3 DNA reads as TGTGCCAGCAGCTTTACCCCAAGGGCTAGCGGGGCAGAGCAGTTCTTC.

The chain links TRBV30 to TRBJ1-1; D is possibly TRBD1 (5 bases). Germline loops: CDR1 GTSNPN, CDR2 SVGIG (reference sequence). This CDR3 comprises 11 residues. With 1 base removed from V and 11 bases from J, the gap between germline ends came to 11 bases. CDR3 in DNA: TGTGCCTGGAGTGCCGGGGGGAGGGCTTTCTTT. The encoded protein is CAWSAGGRAFF.

The chain combines TRBV28 with TRBJ1-3; D is unclear. This CDR3 contains 13 residues. The germline V and J ends were trimmed by 2 bases and 11 bases, with 13 bases remaining between them. The germline CDR1 and CDR2 sequences are MDHEN and SYDVKM. The CDR3 protein is CASSLSSWPAIYF. CDR3 coding DNA: TGTGCCAGCAGTTTAAGTTCGTGGCCCGCCATATATTTT.

Written as DNA, the CDR3 is TGCGCCAGCAGCTTGGGCCCTGGCAGCTCCTACAATGAGCAGTTCTTC. As protein: CASSLGPGSSYNEQFF. The chain is built from TRBV5-1 and TRBJ2-1, with D hard to call. Germline CDR1 SGHRS, CDR2 YFSETQ. The CDR3 spans 16 residues. V dropped 0 bases and J dropped 0 bases, with 10 bases sitting between them.